Below, one TCR beta chain is given with its context. V shed 4 bases and J shed 2 bases, with 6 bases lying between them. Germline loops: CDR1 LGHDT, CDR2 YNNKEL (reference sequence). The CDR3 contains 13 residues. These data originate in a study of blood T cell repertoires in COVID-19. Study-level information: There were acute and convalescent COVID-19 samples, and they came from the United States, Italy and Spain. T cells, B-cell-depleted T cells, or PBMCs supplied cDNA or gDNA.

In the authors' workflow: The authors estimated nucleated cell counts from reference gene primer amplification. TCRdb's table, derived via immunoSEQ multiplex PCR, lists solely in-frame clones and lacks some. That table gives V, J and clone size, and the DNA gave D and trimming. The sample holds about 300,000 clones; approximately 83% are singletons and the top ten take roughly 14%. The receptor was isolated from a human donor in a cohort sampled during active COVID-19. This rearrangement joins TRBV3-1 (or the pseudogene TRBV3-2) to TRBJ1-5; D is uncertain. Input material: peripheral blood. The CDR3 is CASSRDGNQPQHF. Here the CDR3 DNA reads TGTGCCAGCAGCCGAGACGGCAATCAGCCCCAGCATTTT.